This T cell receptor beta chain was obtained from a study of OX40 agonist ivuxolimab in advanced cancers. At the level of the study: Clinicians treated patients with ivuxolimab, an agonistic anti-OX40 (CD134) antibody. In three patients, partial responses were observed, one with hepatocellular carcinoma and two with cutaneous melanoma. General study points: At 0.1-3.0 mg/kg, partial responders had clonal expansion among the lowest observed.

Sequenced by immunoSEQ multiplex PCR; TCRdb stores in-frame clones only, minus some. The sample lists 46,000 or so clones; about 88% were seen once. About this clone: Its antigen remains unidentified.

With 1 base removed from V and 0 bases from J, the gap between germline ends came to 11 bases. CDR1 is SGHRS and CDR2 is YFSETQ in the germline V gene. The length of the CDR3 is 15 residues. The gene calls are TRBV5-1 and TRBJ2-7; TRBD2 might be the D (6 bases). The input for sequencing was CD4+ or CD8+ T cells sorted from blood, taken in a trial of the OX40 agonist ivuxolimab. This receptor was identified in an adult with an advanced solid tumor such as melanoma, head and neck, liver or kidney cancer. The CDR3 nucleotides read TGCGCCAGCAGCTTGCGGGGGTCTACCTCCTACGAGCAGTACTTC. Amino acid sequence: CASSLRGSTSYEQYF.